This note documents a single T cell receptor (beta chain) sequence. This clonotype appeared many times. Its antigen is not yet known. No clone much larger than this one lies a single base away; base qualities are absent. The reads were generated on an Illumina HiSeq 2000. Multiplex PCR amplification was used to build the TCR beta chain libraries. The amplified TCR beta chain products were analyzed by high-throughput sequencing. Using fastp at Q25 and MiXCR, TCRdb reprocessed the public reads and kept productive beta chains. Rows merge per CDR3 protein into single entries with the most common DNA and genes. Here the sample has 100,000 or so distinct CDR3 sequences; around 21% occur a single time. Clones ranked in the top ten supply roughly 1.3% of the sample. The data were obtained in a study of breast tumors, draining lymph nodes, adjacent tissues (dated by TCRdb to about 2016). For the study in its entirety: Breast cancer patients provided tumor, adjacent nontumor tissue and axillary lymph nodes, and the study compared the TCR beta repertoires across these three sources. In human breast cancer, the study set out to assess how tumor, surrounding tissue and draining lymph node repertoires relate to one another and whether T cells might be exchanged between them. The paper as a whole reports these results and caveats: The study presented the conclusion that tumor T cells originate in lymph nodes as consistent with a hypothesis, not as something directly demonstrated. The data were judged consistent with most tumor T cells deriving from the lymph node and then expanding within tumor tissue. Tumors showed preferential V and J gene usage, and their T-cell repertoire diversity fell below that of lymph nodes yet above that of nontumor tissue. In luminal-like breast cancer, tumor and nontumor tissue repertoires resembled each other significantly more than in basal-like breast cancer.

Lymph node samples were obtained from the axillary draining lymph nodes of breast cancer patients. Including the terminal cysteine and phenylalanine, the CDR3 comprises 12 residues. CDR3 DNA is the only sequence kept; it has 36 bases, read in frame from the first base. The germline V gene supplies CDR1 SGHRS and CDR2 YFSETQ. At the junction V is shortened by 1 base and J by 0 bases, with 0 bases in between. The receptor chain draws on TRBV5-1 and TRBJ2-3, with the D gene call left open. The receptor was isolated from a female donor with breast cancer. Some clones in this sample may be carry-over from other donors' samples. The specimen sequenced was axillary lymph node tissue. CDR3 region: CASSLSTDTQYF. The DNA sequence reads TGCGCCAGCAGCTTGAGCACAGATACGCAGTATTTT.